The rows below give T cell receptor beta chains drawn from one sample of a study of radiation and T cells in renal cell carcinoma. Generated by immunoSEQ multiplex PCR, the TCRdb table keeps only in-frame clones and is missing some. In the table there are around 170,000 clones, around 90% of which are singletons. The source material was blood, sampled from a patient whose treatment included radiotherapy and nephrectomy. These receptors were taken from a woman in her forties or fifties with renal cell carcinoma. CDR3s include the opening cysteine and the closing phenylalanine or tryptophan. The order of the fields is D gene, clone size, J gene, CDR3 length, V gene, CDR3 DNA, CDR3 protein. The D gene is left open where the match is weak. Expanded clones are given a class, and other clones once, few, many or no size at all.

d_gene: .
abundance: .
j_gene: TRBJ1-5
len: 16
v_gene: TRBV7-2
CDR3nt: TGTGCCAGCAGCACAGAGCATTTAGCGTGGGATCAGCCCCAGCATTTT
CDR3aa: CASSTEHLAWDQPQHF

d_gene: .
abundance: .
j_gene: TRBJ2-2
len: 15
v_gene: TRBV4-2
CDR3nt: TGTGCCAGCAGCCAAGTGGAAACGGGTACCGGGGAGCTGTTTTTT
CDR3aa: CASSQVETGTGELFF

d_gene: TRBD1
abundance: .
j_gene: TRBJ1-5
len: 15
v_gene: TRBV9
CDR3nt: TGTGCCAGCAGCGAGGGGGCGGGGTTGAATCAGCCCCAGCATTTT
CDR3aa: CASSEGAGLNQPQHF

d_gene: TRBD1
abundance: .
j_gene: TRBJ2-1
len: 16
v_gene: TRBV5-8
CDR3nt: TGTGCCAGCAGCCGCCCTAATAGACAGGGTAGCAATGAGCAGTTCTTC
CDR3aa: CASSRPNRQGSNEQFF

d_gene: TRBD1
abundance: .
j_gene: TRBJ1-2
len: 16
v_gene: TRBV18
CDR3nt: TGTGCCAGCTCACCGCGCCGGGGGACAGGGGACTATGGCTACACCTTC
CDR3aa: CASSPRRGTGDYGYTF

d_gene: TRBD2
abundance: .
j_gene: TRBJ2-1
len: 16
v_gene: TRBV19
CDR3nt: TGTGCCAGTAGTATGGGACTAGACCCTCGCTACAATGAGCAGTTCTTC
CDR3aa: CASSMGLDPRYNEQFF

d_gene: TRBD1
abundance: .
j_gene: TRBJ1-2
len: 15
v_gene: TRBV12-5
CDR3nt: TGTGCTAGTGGTTTGGCGGGGACAGGGATTCCCGGCTACACCTTC
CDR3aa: CASGLAGTGIPGYTF

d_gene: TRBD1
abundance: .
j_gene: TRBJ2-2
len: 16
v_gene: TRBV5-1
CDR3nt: TGCGCCAGCAGCTTGGAAGGACAGGGCGCCACCGGGGAGCTGTTTTTT
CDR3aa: CASSLEGQGATGELFF

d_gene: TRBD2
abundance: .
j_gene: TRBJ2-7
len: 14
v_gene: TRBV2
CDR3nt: TGTGCCAGCAGTCGCGGGGTAGCGGGACACGAGCAGTACTTC
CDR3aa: CASSRGVAGHEQYF

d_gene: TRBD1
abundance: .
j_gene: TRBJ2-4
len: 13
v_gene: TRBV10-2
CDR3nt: TGCGCCAGCATCGACAGGGGTATGGACATTCAGTACTTC
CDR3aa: CASIDRGMDIQYF

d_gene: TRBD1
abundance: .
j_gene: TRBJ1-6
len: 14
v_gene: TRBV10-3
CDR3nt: TGTGCCATCAGCGGGACAGGGCAGAATTCACCCCTCCACTTT
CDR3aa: CAISGTGQNSPLHF

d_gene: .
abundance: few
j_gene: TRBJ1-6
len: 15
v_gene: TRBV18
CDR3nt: TGTGCCAGCTCACCACAGACGGCAGAGAATTCACCCCTCCACTTT
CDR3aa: CASSPQTAENSPLHF

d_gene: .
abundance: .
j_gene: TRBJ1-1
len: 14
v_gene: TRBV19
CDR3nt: TGTGCCAGTAGTACCTCGGGACTACCCCCTGAAGCTTTCTTT
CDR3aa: CASSTSGLPPEAFF

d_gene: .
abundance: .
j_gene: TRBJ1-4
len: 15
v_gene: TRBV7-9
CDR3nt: TGTGCCAGCAGCCCCAGTTCCGCAACTAATGAAAAACTGTTTTTT
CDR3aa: CASSPSSATNEKLFF

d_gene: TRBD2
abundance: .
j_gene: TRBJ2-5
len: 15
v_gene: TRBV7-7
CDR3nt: TGTGCTAGCAGCTTAGACAATTTGGGGGGGGAGACCCAGTACTTC
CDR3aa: CASSLDNLGGETQYF

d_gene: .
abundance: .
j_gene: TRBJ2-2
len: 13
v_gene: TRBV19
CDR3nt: TGTGCCAGTAGTATAGAACGAGGGGGGGAGCTGTTTTTT
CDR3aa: CASSIERGGELFF

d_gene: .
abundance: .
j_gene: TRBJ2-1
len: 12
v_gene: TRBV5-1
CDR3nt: TGCGCCAGCAGTATTGGTAACAATGAGCAGTTCTTC
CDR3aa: CASSIGNNEQFF

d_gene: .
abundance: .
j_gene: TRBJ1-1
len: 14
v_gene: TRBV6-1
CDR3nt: TGTGCCAGCGGGGGGCGGGGGCCCAACACTGAAGCTTTCTTT
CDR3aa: CASGGRGPNTEAFF

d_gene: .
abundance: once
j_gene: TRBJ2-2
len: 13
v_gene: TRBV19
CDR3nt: TGTGCCAGCCTCCCAACCCCCACCGGGGAGCTGTTTTTT
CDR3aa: CASLPTPTGELFF

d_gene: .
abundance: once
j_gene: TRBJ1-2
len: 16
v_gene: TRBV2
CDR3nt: TGTGCCAGCCACATTAGCAGGGGCACCTCTAACTATGGCTACACCTTC
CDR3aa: CASHISRGTSNYGYTF

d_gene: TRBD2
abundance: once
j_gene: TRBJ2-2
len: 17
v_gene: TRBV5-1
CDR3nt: TGCGCCAGCAGCCTAAGGACTAGCGGGGTTGACACCGGGGAGCTGTTTTTT
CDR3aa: CASSLRTSGVDTGELFF

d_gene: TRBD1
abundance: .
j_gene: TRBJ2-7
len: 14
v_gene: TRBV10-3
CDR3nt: TGTGCCATCAGTGAGGACAGGGCCTCCTACGAGCAGTACTTC
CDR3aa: CAISEDRASYEQYF

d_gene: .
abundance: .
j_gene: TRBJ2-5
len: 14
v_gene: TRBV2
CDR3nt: TGTGCCAGCAGGCTACTAGTCTCCCAAGGTGGCCAGTACTTC
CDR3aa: CASRLLVSQGGQYF

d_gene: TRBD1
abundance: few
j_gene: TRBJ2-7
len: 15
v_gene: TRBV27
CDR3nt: TGTGCCAGCAGTTCGACAGGGGGCGAATACTACGAGCAGTACTTC
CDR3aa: CASSSTGGEYYEQYF

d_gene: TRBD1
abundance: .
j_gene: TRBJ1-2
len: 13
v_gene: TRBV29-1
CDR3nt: TGCAGCGTTAAGGGGACAGGCGTGCATGGCTACACCTTC
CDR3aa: CSVKGTGVHGYTF

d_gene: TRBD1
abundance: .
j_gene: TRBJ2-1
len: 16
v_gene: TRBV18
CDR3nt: TGTGCCAGCTCAACACGACAGGGGAGCTCCTACAATGAGCAGTTCTTC
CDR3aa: CASSTRQGSSYNEQFF

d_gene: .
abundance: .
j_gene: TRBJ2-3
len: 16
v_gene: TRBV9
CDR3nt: TGTGCCAGCAGCGGTGAGGGGGTTGTGGGCACAGATACGCAGTATTTT
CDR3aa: CASSGEGVVGTDTQYF

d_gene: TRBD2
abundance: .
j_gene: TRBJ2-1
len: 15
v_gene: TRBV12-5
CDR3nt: TGTGCTAGTGGTTTGCGCGGGGGGCCTATAAATGAGCAGTTCTTC
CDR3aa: CASGLRGGPINEQFF

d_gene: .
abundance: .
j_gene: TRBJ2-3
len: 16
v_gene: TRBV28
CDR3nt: TGTGCCAGCCTCCTGGAGGGGGCGGGGAGCACAGATACGCAGTATTTT
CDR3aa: CASLLEGAGSTDTQYF

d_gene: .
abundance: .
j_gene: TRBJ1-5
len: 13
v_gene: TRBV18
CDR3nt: TGTGCCAGCTCACCGGGCCCCAATCAGCCCCAGCATTTT
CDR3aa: CASSPGPNQPQHF

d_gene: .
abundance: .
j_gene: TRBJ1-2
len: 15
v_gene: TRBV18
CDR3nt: TGTGCCAGCTCACCACGGAGCAGGGATAACTATGGCTACACCTTC
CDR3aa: CASSPRSRDNYGYTF

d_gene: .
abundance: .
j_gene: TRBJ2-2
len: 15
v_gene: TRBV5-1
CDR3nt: TGCGCCAGCAGGGGACGGGACACCCTAACCGGGGAGCTGTTTTTT
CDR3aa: CASRGRDTLTGELFF

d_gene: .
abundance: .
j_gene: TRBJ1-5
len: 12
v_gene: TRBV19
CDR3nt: TGTGCCAGTACCCCAACCTCAGGGCCCCAGCATTTT
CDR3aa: CASTPTSGPQHF

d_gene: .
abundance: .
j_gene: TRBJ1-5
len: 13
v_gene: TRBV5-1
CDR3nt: TGCGCCAGCAGCTTACGAACCAATCAGCCCCAGCATTTT
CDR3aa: CASSLRTNQPQHF

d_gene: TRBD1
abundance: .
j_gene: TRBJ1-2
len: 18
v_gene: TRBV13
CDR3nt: TGTGCCAGCAGCTTAAGGCCCGGGACAGGGATTATCCAGGATGGCTACACCTTC
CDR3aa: CASSLRPGTGIIQDGYTF

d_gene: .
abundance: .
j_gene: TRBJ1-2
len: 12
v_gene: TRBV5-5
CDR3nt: TGTGCCAGCTCGCAGGGCCTGGATGGCTACACCTTC
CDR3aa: CASSQGLDGYTF

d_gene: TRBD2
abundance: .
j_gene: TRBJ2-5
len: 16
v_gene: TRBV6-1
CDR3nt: TGTGCCAGCAGTGCCCTTTGGCGGGGGGCGGTTGAGACCCAGTACTTC
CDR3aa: CASSALWRGAVETQYF

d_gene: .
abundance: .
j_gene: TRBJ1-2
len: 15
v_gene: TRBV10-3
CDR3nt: TGTGCCATCAGTGAGGGGCGGGACACCTCATATGGCTACACCTTC
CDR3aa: CAISEGRDTSYGYTF

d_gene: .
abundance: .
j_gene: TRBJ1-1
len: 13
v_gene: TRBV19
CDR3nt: TGTGCCAGTAGTAGGGACTCGAACACTGAAGCTTTCTTT
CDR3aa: CASSRDSNTEAFF